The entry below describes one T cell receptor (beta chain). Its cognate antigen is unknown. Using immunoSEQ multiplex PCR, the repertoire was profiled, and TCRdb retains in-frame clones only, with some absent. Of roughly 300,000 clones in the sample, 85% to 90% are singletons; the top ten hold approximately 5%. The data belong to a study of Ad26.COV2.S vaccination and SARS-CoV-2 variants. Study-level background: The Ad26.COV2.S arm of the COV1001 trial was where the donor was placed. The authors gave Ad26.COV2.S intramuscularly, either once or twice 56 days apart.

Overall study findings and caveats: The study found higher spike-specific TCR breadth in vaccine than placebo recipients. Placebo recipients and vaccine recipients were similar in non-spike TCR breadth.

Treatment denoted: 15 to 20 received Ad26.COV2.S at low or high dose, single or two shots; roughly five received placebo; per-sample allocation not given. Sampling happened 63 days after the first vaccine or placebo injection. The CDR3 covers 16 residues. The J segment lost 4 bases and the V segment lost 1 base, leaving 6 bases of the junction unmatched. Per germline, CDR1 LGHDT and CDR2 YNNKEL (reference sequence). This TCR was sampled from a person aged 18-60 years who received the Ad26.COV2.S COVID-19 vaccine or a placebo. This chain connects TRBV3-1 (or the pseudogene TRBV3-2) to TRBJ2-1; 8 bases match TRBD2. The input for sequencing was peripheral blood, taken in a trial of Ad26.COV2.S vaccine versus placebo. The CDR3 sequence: CASSQVASGRYNEQFF. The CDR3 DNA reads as TGTGCCAGCAGCCAAGTTGCCAGCGGGAGATACAATGAGCAGTTCTTC.